This T cell receptor beta chain was identified in a study of response to subunit inactivated influenza vaccine. Many counts were recorded for this clonotype. Its antigen is not identified. After removal of 3 bases from V and 0 bases from J, the junction contained 1 base not matched to a gene. CDR3 length: 15 residues. CDR1 is KGHSH, CDR2 LQKENI, per germline. Study findings and constraints: The authors proposed limited new T cell recruitment per seasonal influenza vaccination.

TCRdb recomputed calls from the RT-PCR reads with MiXCR, one row per CDR3 protein. The top ten clones hold 9.5% to 13% of a sample with under 750,000 distinct CDR3 sequences, about 12% of them seen once. Specimen: PBMCs from blood, collected on the day of vaccination. This chain joins TRBV18 and TRBJ2-1, with 8 bases identical to TRBD1. This sequence was found in a man in his fifties who received an inactivated influenza vaccine. The CDR3: CASSPGTGSYNEQFF. In nucleotides, the CDR3 is TGTGCCAGCTCACCGGGGACAGGCTCCTACAATGAGCAGTTCTTC.